This TCR beta chain was found in a study of blood T cell repertoires in COVID-19. Whole-study context: Sources were T cells, B-cell-depleted T cells, or PBMCs; the material itself was cDNA or gDNA.

With 4 bases removed from V and 8 bases from J, the gap between germline ends came to 15 bases. Germline V CDR1 and CDR2: MGHRA, YSYEKL. The CDR3 has 14 residues. Original processing notes: Amplification from reference gene primers served as the basis for estimated nucleated cell counts. Profiling relied on immunoSEQ multiplex PCR, and the TCRdb table lists in-frame clones only, not all of them. That table is the source of V, J and clone size, and D and trimming were worked out from the DNA. The sample shows fewer than 250,000 clones, 84% of them seen only once. The chain recombines TRBV4-1 with TRBJ2-1; D perhaps matches TRBD1 (6 bases). The sequencing input was PBMCs or T cells enriched from blood (not recorded which). This clonotype was sampled from a woman aged 25-40 years who had been exposed to COVID-19. The CDR3 DNA is TGCGCCAGCAGCCGGGACACAAGCGAATATGAGCAGTTCTTC. The encoded protein is CASSRDTSEYEQFF.